The 20 T cell receptor beta chains presented below share a single source sample, sequenced in a study of breast tumors, draining lymph nodes, adjacent tissues. From the multiplex PCR reads, TCRdb called clonotypes with MiXCR, one entry per CDR3 protein. The sample has roughly 260,000 distinct CDR3 sequences; 30% are singletons. The lymph nodes were axillary draining lymph nodes from breast cancer patients. The sample taken for sequencing was axillary lymph node tissue. These TCRs come from a female donor with breast cancer. Some clones in this sample may be carry-over from other donors' samples.

This clonotype has a count of ten or more. V usage is TRBV11-2 and J usage is TRBJ2-7; D is perhaps TRBD2 (7 bases). Deletions cut 5 bases from V and 3 bases from J, with 14 bases between. Germline V CDR1 and CDR2: SGHAT, FQNNGV. This CDR3 contains 14 residues. CDR3 sequence: CASSRQRGGYEQYF. The CDR3 bases are TGTGCCAGCAGCCGACAGAGGGGGGGCTACGAGCAGTACTTC.

The chain links TRBV28 to TRBJ1-4; D gene ambiguous. The CDR3 covers 15 residues. From germline, CDR1 is MDHEN and CDR2 SYDVKM. With 0 bases removed from V and 7 bases from J, the gap between germline ends came to 12 bases. CDR3 in DNA: TGTGCCAGCAGTTTATGGTCAGTGAACACTGAAAAACTGTTTTTT. Protein sequence: CASSLWSVNTEKLFF.

To note about this clonotype: A much bigger clone sits one base away, suggesting this may be a read error. V and J are TRBV5-6 and TRBJ2-2, with D hard to call. Germline CDR1 reads SGHDT; CDR2 reads YYEEEE. The CDR3 sequence is 15 residues long. CDR3 amino acids: CASSFDTTNAGELFF. The CDR3 DNA sequence: TGTGCCAGCAGCTTTGACACCACGAACGCCGGGGAGCTGTTTTTT.

In this sample, this clonotype turned up many times. The J gene is TRBJ2-7, the V gene TRBV5-1; possible D gene TRBD1, 6 bases. Germline CDR1 is SGHRS and CDR2 is YFSETQ. The CDR3 runs to 14 residues. V lost 0 bases and J lost 5, with 12 bases in between. The CDR3 spells CASSLAWTENEQYF. CDR3 DNA sequence: TGCGCCAGCAGCTTGGCGTGGACAGAGAACGAGCAGTACTTC.

Note on this clonotype: A much bigger clone sits one base away, suggesting this may be a read error. V usage is TRBV9 and J usage is TRBJ2-7; possibly TRBD1 or TRBD2 for D (6 bases each). Germline values: CDR1 SGDLS, CDR2 YYNGEE. Trimming shortened V by 2 bases and J by 5 bases, and 14 bases separated the two germline ends. CDR3 size: 14 residues. CDR3 protein: CASSVAGHSHEQYF. The CDR3 nucleotides read TGTGCCAGCAGCGTGGCGGGACACAGCCACGAGCAGTACTTC.

At least ten counts were recorded for this clonotype. The chain is built from TRBV7-9 and TRBJ1-2; the D gene is possibly TRBD1 (5 bases). Germline lookup yields CDR1 SEHNR and CDR2 FQNEAQ (reference sequence). Trimming took off 8 bases at V and 3 bases at J, with 19 bases between the two ends. The CDR3 covers 15 residues. The CDR3: CASASSNGGDYGYTF. The CDR3 DNA reads as TGTGCCAGCGCAAGCTCAAACGGGGGTGACTATGGCTACACCTTC. The whole variable domain, remainder taken from reference TRBV7-9 and TRBJ1-2, is DTGVSQNPRHKITKRGQNVTFRCDPISEHNRLYWYRQTLGQGPEFLTYFQNEAQLEKSRLLSDRFSAERPKGSFSTLEIQRTEQGDSAMYLCASASSNGGDYGYTFGSGTRLTVV.

The gene calls are TRBV7-9 and TRBJ2-3; 9 bases line up with TRBD2. CDR3 length: 18 residues. Trimming cost V 5 bases and J 2 bases; bases outside gene matches: 14. The V gene's germline CDR1 is SEHNR and CDR2 FQNEAQ (reference sequence). The CDR3 bases are TGTGCCAGCAGCCCCAGGTGGGCTAGCGGGACCAACACAGATACGCAGTATTTT. This codes for CASSPRWASGTNTDTQYF.

Ten or more counts support this clonotype. The chain employs TRBV2 and TRBJ2-4; D may be TRBD1 (5 bases). Trimming took 4 bases from V and 5 from J, leaving 18 bases between them. This CDR3 has 16 amino acids. Germline loops: CDR1 SNHLY, CDR2 FYNNEI. The CDR3 bases are TGTGCCAGCAGTGTGAGAGTGGGGCAGGGCGAAAACATTCAGTACTTC. Its protein product is CASSVRVGQGENIQYF. The whole variable domain, remainder taken from reference TRBV2 and TRBJ2-4, is EPEVTQTPSHQVTQMGQEVILRCVPISNHLYFYWYRQILGQKVEFLVSFYNNEISEKSEIFDDQFSVERPDGSNFTLKIRSTKLEDSAMYFCASSVRVGQGENIQYFGAGTRLSVL.

This clonotype was picked up many times. The chain couples TRBV5-1 to TRBJ1-2; D might be TRBD1 (6 bases). The CDR3 has 13 amino acids. V shed 4 bases and J shed 2 bases, with 9 bases lying between them. The V gene's germline CDR1 is SGHRS and CDR2 YFSETQ. In nucleotides, the CDR3 is TGCGCCAGCAGCCCGGGACACAACTATGGCTACACCTTC. It is translated as CASSPGHNYGYTF.

The sample holds many counts of this clonotype. The genes are TRBV10-3 and TRBJ2-1, with 11 bases aligning to TRBD2. V shed 8 bases and J 5 bases; nucleotides not matched to a gene: 2. The CDR3 length is 13 residues. Germline lookup yields CDR1 ENHRY and CDR2 SYGVKD. The CDR3 coding sequence is TGTGCCATCGGTAGCGGGAGGGACAATGAGCAGTTCTTC. Translating it yields CAIGSGRDNEQFF.

The V call is TRBV6-1, the J call TRBJ2-1; D call uncertain. This CDR3 has 15 amino acids. Germline CDR1 and CDR2: MNHNS and SASEGT. The V end was cut by 6 bases, the J end by 0 bases, with 12 bases between. The CDR3 here is CASRPQWSSYNEQFF. The CDR3 DNA follows: TGTGCCAGCAGACCCCAGTGGAGCTCCTACAATGAGCAGTTCTTC.

This clonotype was detected ten times or more. The V and J genes are TRBV29-1 and TRBJ2-1; 7 nucleotides align to TRBD1. The V gene end was trimmed by 6 bases and the J gene end by 9 bases; junction bases not matched to a gene: 14. This CDR3 is built from 14 residues. Per the germline V gene, CDR1 is SQVTM and CDR2 is ANQGSEA. The DNA for the CDR3 is TGCAGCGTACCCAGGGGGTTTGGAAGTGTTGAGCAGTTCTTC. This gives the protein CSVPRGFGSVEQFF.

Many counts were recorded for this clonotype. The chain combines TRBV7-9 with TRBJ1-4; 7 bases are shared with TRBD1. Germline CDR1 and CDR2: SEHNR and FQNEAQ (reference sequence). This CDR3 is 14 amino acids long. J was trimmed by 4 bases and V by 1 base; bases with no gene match: 0. The CDR3: CASSLGQGNEKLFF. As DNA, the CDR3 is TGTGCCAGCAGCTTAGGACAGGGTAATGAAAAACTGTTTTTT.

The V gene is TRBV7-2, the J gene TRBJ1-2; tentatively, D is TRBD1 (6 bases). V was clipped by 1 base and J by 6 bases, with 12 bases between them. CDR1 and CDR2 (germline): SGHTA, FQGNSA. The CDR3 has 14 amino acids. In nucleotides, the CDR3 is TGTGCCAGCAGCTTAGTCGGGGGCGGGGATGGCTACACCTTC. Protein sequence: CASSLVGGGDGYTF.

This clonotype came up many times. The rearrangement links TRBV7-2 to TRBJ2-5, with D perhaps TRBD1 (5 bases). Germline V lookup: CDR1 SGHTA, CDR2 FQGNSA. This CDR3 has 15 residues. Trimming removed 3 bases from V and 2 bases from J, with 13 bases in between. The CDR3 protein is CASSFQGRLQETQYF. The CDR3 nucleotides read TGTGCCAGCAGCTTCCAGGGCAGACTTCAAGAGACCCAGTACTTC.

As to this clonotype: A much larger clone lies one base from this, so it may be a read error. The V call is TRBV4-3, the J call TRBJ2-7, with 10 bases fitting TRBD2. Germline CDR1 is LGHNA and CDR2 is YSLEER. J gave up 8 bases and V 7 bases, and 8 bases lay outside the gene matches. The CDR3 contains 13 residues. CDR3 sequence: CASNLRTSGKQYF. The CDR3 region has the DNA TGCGCCAGCAACCTTCGGACTAGCGGAAAGCAGTACTTC.

The chain is built from TRBV20-1 and TRBJ1-6, with 11 bases aligning to TRBD1. J was trimmed by 0 bases and V by 6 bases; bases with no gene match: 10. The CDR3 consists of 18 residues. Germline V gives CDR1 DFQATT, CDR2 SNEGSKA (reference sequence). For the CDR3, the DNA is TGCAGTGCGAAGGCCGGGACAGGGGGTCACTCCTATAATTCACCCCTCCACTTT. It encodes CSAKAGTGGHSYNSPLHF.

This clonotype was counted at least ten times. The chain couples TRBV24-1 to TRBJ2-3, with 7 nucleotides matching TRBD1. CDR3 length: 13 amino acids. The ends lost 6 bases at V and 4 bases at J; junction bases unmatched: 3. CDR1 KGHDR and CDR2 SFDVKD come from the germline V gene. The CDR3 DNA follows: TGTGCCACCAGTTTGACAGGGCCAGATACGCAGTATTTT. It yields the protein CATSLTGPDTQYF.

The chain combines TRBV6-1 with TRBJ2-1; 13 bases map to TRBD2. V shed 6 bases, J shed 5 bases, and the junction held 10 bases outside the gene matches. This CDR3 spans 17 amino acids. Germline V lookup: CDR1 MNHNS, CDR2 SASEGT. The CDR3 loop reads CASRGLAGLTFHNEQFF. The CDR3 DNA reads as TGTGCCAGCAGGGGACTAGCGGGGCTAACCTTTCACAATGAGCAGTTCTTC.

This clonotype was observed many times. Sequence at one end of the junction differs from germline and may be a read error. The rearrangement uses TRBV2 and TRBJ1-2; D ambiguous. This CDR3 spans 10 amino acids. Germline values: CDR1 SNHLY, CDR2 FYNNEI. The CDR3 region is CASSDVSYSF. CDR3 bases: TGTGCCAGCAGTGATGTGTCCTACTCCTTC.